What follows is one T cell receptor beta chain and its context. No antigen is known for it. The data were obtained in a study of shared clonotypes between healthy human individuals. General observations from the study: Rarefaction showed sorted-subset sequencing was incomplete despite large depth.

The assay used deep level. TCRdb's table, derived via immunoSEQ multiplex PCR, lists solely in-frame clones and lacks some. The sample has roughly 1,600,000 clones, roughly 98.5% seen once; the top ten hold around 0.38%. This CDR3 is 13 amino acids long. Germline CDR1 and CDR2: GTSNPN and SVGIG (reference sequence). Trimming at V came to 8 bases and at J to 7 bases, leaving 10 bases not matched to a gene. Source material: naive CD4+ T cells sorted from blood. As for subset: CD45RA+ positively selected. The receptor comes from a man under 40 in good health. This chain links TRBV30 with TRBJ2-7; 11 bases are shared with TRBD2. The CDR3 DNA reads TGTGCCGGTGAGACTAGCGGGGTTTGGGAGCAGTACTTC. It is translated as CAGETSGVWEQYF. The variable domain in full, with the rest retrieved from reference TRBV30 and TRBJ2-7, is SQTIHQWPATLVQPVGSPLSLECTVEGTSNPNLYWYRQAAGRGLQLLFYSVGIGQISSEVPQNLSASRPQDRQFILSSKKLLLSDSGFYLCAGETSGVWEQYFGPGTRLTVT.